A single sample is the source of the 25 T cell receptor beta chains below, sequenced in a study of T-cell memory formation after mild COVID-19. TCRdb reprocessed the 5' RACE reads with MiXCR, giving one entry per CDR3 protein. The sample includes about 430,000 distinct CDR3 sequences, 18% seen only once; the top ten take 20% to 25%. The sequenced material came from PBMCs or a T cell subset sorted from them (not recorded which). Receptors originate from a young man who had mild COVID-19 (a few samples of this study predate the infection). Cell type and time point are not known.

The rearrangement joins TRBV5-5 to TRBJ2-1, with D unclear. The CDR3 is 14 amino acids. The V and J ends lost 2 bases and 5 bases respectively, with 11 bases between them. The germline gives CDR1 SGHKS, CDR2 YYEKEE (reference sequence). Here the CDR3 DNA reads TGTGCCAGCAGCTTACAAACACGTAACAATGAGCAGTTCTTC. It yields the protein CASSLQTRNNEQFF.

The rearrangement uses TRBV7-2 and TRBJ2-3; 16 nucleotides line up with TRBD2. CDR1 and CDR2 (germline): SGHTA, FQGNSA. The trim removed 5 bases at V and 8 bases at J, leaving 7 bases unmatched. The CDR3 has 16 amino acids. The CDR3 coding sequence is TGTGCCAGCAGCCCCGGGACTAGCGGGGGGGAGCGTACGCAGTATTTT. Translating it yields CASSPGTSGGERTQYF.

The table lists this clonotype with a few counts. This chain uses TRBV30 with TRBJ1-1, with 7 nucleotides matching TRBD1. CDR1 and CDR2 from the germline V gene are GTSNPN and SVGIG (reference sequence). CDR3 length: 13 residues. Trimming at V came to 5 bases and at J to 1 base, leaving 4 bases not matched to a gene. CDR3 coding DNA: TGTGCCTGGGAGACAGGGCGGAACACTGAAGCTTTCTTT. Encoded protein: CAWETGRNTEAFF.

In its sample, this clonotype was seen a few times. The CDR3 loop reads CSARSGTGYEQYV. The CDR3, as DNA: TGCAGTGCTAGGTCCGGGACAGGGTACGAGCAGTACGTC. The chain joins TRBV20-1 to TRBJ2-7; 9 bases agree with TRBD1. Germline loops: CDR1 DFQATT, CDR2 SNEGSKA (reference sequence). This CDR3 has 13 amino acids. V trimming: 3 bases; J trimming: 4 bases; junction bases outside the gene matches: 4.

This clonotype has a handful of counts. The chain has TRBV29-1 and TRBJ2-6, with D maybe TRBD1 (6 bases). From germline, CDR1 is SQVTM and CDR2 ANQGSEA. The CDR3 is 18 amino acids. V lost 0 bases to trimming and J lost 0 bases, with 15 bases between them. CDR3 sequence: CSVEDRDKVPSGANVLTF. Written as DNA, the CDR3 is TGCAGCGTTGAAGATCGGGACAAGGTCCCCTCTGGGGCCAACGTCCTGACTTTC.

There are a few counts of this clonotype. This chain uses TRBV6-1 with TRBJ1-2, with unresolved D. Germline CDR1 MNHNS, CDR2 SASEGT. The CDR3 totals 15 residues. V shed 0 bases and J shed 3 bases, with 11 bases lying between them. CDR3 protein: CASSEARQRYYGYTF. The CDR3 bases are TGTGCCAGCAGTGAAGCCAGGCAGCGGTACTATGGCTACACCTTC.

This clonotype has a handful of counts. The chain combines TRBV4-2 with TRBJ1-2, with D possibly matching TRBD1 (5 bases). V was pared by 5 bases and J by 0 bases, with 16 bases between. In germline, CDR1 is LGHNA, CDR2 YNFKEQ. The CDR3 covers 16 residues. The CDR3 loop is CASSAYSWGSNYGYTF. The CDR3 DNA reads TGTGCCAGCAGCGCCTATTCATGGGGGTCTAACTATGGCTACACCTTC.

V usage is TRBV4-1 and J usage is TRBJ2-1; D ambiguous. CDR1 MGHRA and CDR2 YSYEKL come from the germline V gene. The CDR3 contains 16 residues. The V and J ends lost 4 bases and 0 bases respectively, with 13 bases between them. As DNA, the CDR3 is TGCGCCAGCAGCCCCCGACTCCTGAGCTCCTACAATGAGCAGTTCTTC. Translating gives CASSPRLLSSYNEQFF.

In this sample, this clonotype turned up a few times. The J gene is TRBJ2-1, the V gene TRBV18; maybe TRBD2 (6 bases). This CDR3 is built from 15 residues. Trimming removed 5 bases at V and 4 bases at J, with 15 bases between. Germline values: CDR1 KGHSH, CDR2 LQKENI. CDR3: CASSTLTGVYNEQFF. In DNA, the CDR3 is TGTGCCAGCTCAACTCTGACGGGGGTATACAATGAGCAGTTCTTC.

This clonotype was observed a few times. This chain connects TRBV7-9 to TRBJ2-6; TRBD2 might be the D (6 bases). The CDR3 totals 18 residues. CDR1 and CDR2 (germline): SEHNR, FQNEAQ (reference sequence). Trimming left V 0 bases short and J 0 bases short, with 12 bases between. The chain's CDR3 is CASSLALGRNSGANVLTF. In DNA form, the CDR3 reads TGTGCCAGCAGCTTAGCCCTGGGGAGGAACTCTGGGGCCAACGTCCTGACTTTC.

This clonotype was observed a few times. This chain joins TRBV7-2 and TRBJ2-2, with D perhaps assigned TRBD1 or TRBD2 (5 bases each). The CDR3 consists of 15 residues. With 3 bases removed from V and 7 bases from J, the gap between germline ends came to 15 bases. Germline CDR1 and CDR2: SGHTA and FQGNSA. This CDR3 reads CASSFSGPIGGELFF. The CDR3 nucleotides are TGTGCCAGCAGCTTTTCGGGGCCAATAGGCGGGGAGCTGTTTTTT.

In this sample, this clonotype turned up a few times. This chain uses TRBV5-4 with TRBJ2-3, with D possibly matching TRBD2 (6 bases). The V and J ends lost 7 bases and 6 bases respectively, with 21 bases between them. The CDR3 sequence is 15 residues long. Looked up from germline, CDR1 is SGHNT and CDR2 is YYREEE (reference sequence). DNA of the CDR3: TGTGCCAGCTCCACCCCCCAGGGCGGGAAGGATACGCAGTATTTT. Amino acid sequence: CASSTPQGGKDTQYF.

The chain combines TRBV29-1 with TRBJ1-3; no firm D call. This CDR3 is built from 14 residues. Trimming removed 1 base from V and 6 bases from J, with 13 bases in between. Germline V CDR1 and CDR2: SQVTM, ANQGSEA. Here the CDR3 DNA reads TGCAGCGTTGAAGGGCTACAGCACGTAAACACCATATATTTT. Protein: CSVEGLQHVNTIYF. Full variable domain (rest looked up from reference TRBV29-1 and TRBJ1-3): SAVISQKPSRDICQRGTSLTIQCQVDSQVTMMFWYRQQPGQSLTLIATANQGSEATYESGFVIDKFPISRPNLTFSTLTVSNMSPEDSSIYLCSVEGLQHVNTIYFGEGSWLTVV.

Only a few counts were recorded for this clonotype. Here the CDR3 DNA reads TGTGCCAGCAGCTTTTGGACTAGCGGGATTGCAGATACGCAGTATTTT. This encodes CASSFWTSGIADTQYF. V usage is TRBV13 and J usage is TRBJ2-3; 12 bases align to TRBD2. Germline V gives CDR1 PRHDT, CDR2 FYEKMQ (reference sequence). The V gene end was trimmed by 3 bases and the J gene end by 4 bases; junction bases not matched to a gene: 5. This CDR3 comprises 16 residues.

Turning to this clonotype: In this CDR3 the conserved last residue, phenylalanine or tryptophan, is missing, so a read error is likely. No DNA is shown, since the ends of the CDR3 on it are uncertain; the CDR3 is the one TCRdb lists. The chain links TRBV12-3 or TRBV12-4 to TRBJ1-1; TRBD1, the table's D call, lacks a check against the DNA. The CDR3 contains 10 residues when both ends are counted. The CDR3 protein is CASSQGAPLV.

This clonotype occurred a few times. The genes are TRBV4-2 and TRBJ2-1, with 8 positions matching TRBD2. V gave up 3 bases and J gave up 6 bases; unmatched junction bases: 16. The CDR3 runs 18 residues. The germline CDR1 and CDR2 sequences are LGHNA and YNFKEQ. DNA of the CDR3: TGTGCCAGCAGCCATCGACCGGGGGGGGGCCAGACCCCCAATGAGCAGTTCTTC. Its protein is CASSHRPGGGQTPNEQFF.

The chain uses TRBV20-1 and TRBJ2-3; 11 nucleotides match TRBD1. This CDR3 has 15 residues. V shed 6 bases and J 6 bases; nucleotides not matched to a gene: 11. From germline, CDR1 is DFQATT and CDR2 SNEGSKA (reference sequence). CDR3 sequence (DNA): TGCAGTGCCCGAAGTTGGGACAGGGGGTTGGATACGCAGTATTTT. Encoded protein: CSARSWDRGLDTQYF.

The genes are TRBV19 and TRBJ2-7; the D gene is possibly TRBD1 (5 bases). This CDR3 is 14 amino acids long. V was trimmed by 2 bases and J by 5 bases, leaving 13 bases between them. Germline CDR1 reads LNHDA; CDR2 reads SQIVND (reference sequence). This CDR3 reads CASSITLQADEQYF. CDR3 bases: TGTGCCAGTAGTATAACTTTACAGGCAGACGAGCAGTACTTC.

This clonotype was found a few times. The chain combines TRBV5-1 with TRBJ2-3; D is undetermined. V dropped 0 bases and J dropped 5 bases, with 13 bases sitting between them. The germline V gene has CDR1 SGHRS and CDR2 YFSETQ. There are 15 residues in the CDR3. CDR3 in amino acids: CASSLGGLPKDTQYF. As DNA, the CDR3 is TGCGCCAGCAGCTTGGGCGGCTTACCCAAAGATACGCAGTATTTT.

The chain has TRBV7-9 and TRBJ2-3; TRBD1 aligns across 9 bases. V lost 5 bases and J lost 8; bases outside the gene matches: 20. Germline V gene lookup returns CDR1 SEHNR and CDR2 FQNEAQ (reference sequence). The CDR3 consists of 18 residues. The CDR3 here is CASSGQPGQGPSQGTQYF. CDR3 DNA sequence: TGTGCCAGCAGCGGACAACCGGGACAGGGACCCTCACAGGGTACGCAGTATTTT.

This clonotype was observed many times. The chain couples TRBV6-2 or TRBV6-3 to TRBJ2-3; possibly TRBD2 for D (5 bases). CDR1 and CDR2 (germline): MNHEY, SVGEGT. Trimming shortened V by 10 bases and J by 4 bases, and 18 bases separated the two germline ends. The CDR3 sequence is 14 residues long. CDR3: CATTNQAGADTQYF. The CDR3 bases are TGTGCCACCACCAACCAGGCGGGCGCAGATACGCAGTATTTT.

The table lists this clonotype with a few counts. This sequence joins TRBV7-2 and TRBJ1-1; unclear D gene. The ends were cut back, 1 base at V and 4 bases at J, with 13 bases in the middle. Germline V gene data show CDR1 as SGHTA and CDR2 as FQGNSA. CDR3 size: 15 residues. The CDR3: CASSLEKGGITEAFF. The CDR3 DNA is TGTGCCAGCAGCTTAGAAAAGGGAGGGATCACTGAAGCTTTCTTT.

This clonotype has ten or more counts. The chain recombines TRBV9 with TRBJ2-3; TRBD2 aligns across 12 bases. V lost 0 bases and J lost 4; bases outside the gene matches: 3. The germline CDR1 and CDR2 sequences are SGDLS and YYNGEE. The CDR3 sequence is 16 residues long. CDR3 nucleotide sequence: TGTGCCAGCAGCGTAGACCCTAGCGGGGGGGCAGATACGCAGTATTTT. Its protein is CASSVDPSGGADTQYF. Drawing the rest from reference TRBV9 and TRBJ2-3, the complete variable domain is DSGVTQTPKHLITATGQRVTLRCSPRSGDLSVYWYQQSLDQGLQFLIQYYNGEERAKGNILERFSAQQFPDLHSELNLSSLELGDSALYFCASSVDPSGGADTQYFGPGTRLTVL.

The chain carries TRBV28 and TRBJ2-5, with D tentatively TRBD2 (5 bases). Germline V gives CDR1 MDHEN, CDR2 SYDVKM. The CDR3 contains 14 residues. Trimming removed 5 bases at V and 2 bases at J, with 12 bases between. The CDR3 is CASSRYERQETQYF. Here the CDR3 DNA reads TGTGCCAGCAGTCGTTATGAGCGGCAAGAGACCCAGTACTTC.

This clonotype was recorded a few times. This sequence joins TRBV18 and TRBJ2-7; 9 bases align to TRBD1. Trimming removed 6 bases from V and 5 bases from J; junction bases left unmatched: 8. The CDR3 contains 14 residues. The V gene's germline CDR1 is KGHSH and CDR2 LQKENI. CDR3 bases: TGTGCCAGCTCTCGTACAGGGGGCTTCCACGAGCAGTACTTC. Translation: CASSRTGGFHEQYF. The complete variable domain, with remaining parts taken from reference TRBV18 and TRBJ2-7, reads NAGVMQNPRHLVRRRGQEARLRCSPMKGHSHVYWYRQLPEEGLKFMVYLQKENIIDESGMPKERFSAEFPKEGPSILRIQQVVRGDSAAYFCASSRTGGFHEQYFGPGTRLTVT.